This T cell receptor beta chain comes out of a study of siplizumab effects on memory and regulatory T cells. The CDR3 loop spans 16 amino acids. Per the germline V gene, CDR1 is SGHTA and CDR2 is FQGNSA. V shed 3 bases and J shed 0 bases, with 14 bases lying between them. The study, taken as a whole, reports: Apparently key alloresponse contributors, naive T cells also seemed more diverse than memory cells. Versus about 26% in controls, the mappable alloreactive CD4+ clones averaged about 74% Treg-derived with siplizumab.

With respect to this clone: Its antigen is undetermined.

Some clones are missing from TCRdb's copy, which holds only in-frame ones; the method was immunoSEQ multiplex PCR. Counted here are about 110,000 clones, under 95% occurring once; the ten biggest clones make up approximately 0.75%. The chain recombines TRBV7-2 with TRBJ2-5, with D tentatively TRBD1 or TRBD2 (5 bases each). Material for sequencing was Tregs sorted from blood. This clonotype was obtained from a human donor in good health. The CDR3, as DNA: TGTGCCAGCAGCTTCCCTCCGGGGCGGTACCAAGAGACCCAGTACTTC. Protein sequence: CASSFPPGRYQETQYF.